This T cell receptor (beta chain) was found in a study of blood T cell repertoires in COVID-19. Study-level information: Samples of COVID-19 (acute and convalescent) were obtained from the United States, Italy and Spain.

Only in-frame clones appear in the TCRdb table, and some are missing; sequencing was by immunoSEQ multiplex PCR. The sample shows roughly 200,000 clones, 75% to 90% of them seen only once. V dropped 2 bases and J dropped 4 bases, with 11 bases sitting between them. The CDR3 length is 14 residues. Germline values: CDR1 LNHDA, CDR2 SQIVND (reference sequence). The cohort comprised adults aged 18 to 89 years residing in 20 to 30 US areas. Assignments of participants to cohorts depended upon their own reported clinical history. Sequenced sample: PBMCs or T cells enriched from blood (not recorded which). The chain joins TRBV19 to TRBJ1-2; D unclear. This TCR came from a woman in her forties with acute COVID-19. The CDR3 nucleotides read TGTGCCAGTAGTATACCCGAGTTTAGCTATGGCTACACCTTC. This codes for CASSIPEFSYGYTF.